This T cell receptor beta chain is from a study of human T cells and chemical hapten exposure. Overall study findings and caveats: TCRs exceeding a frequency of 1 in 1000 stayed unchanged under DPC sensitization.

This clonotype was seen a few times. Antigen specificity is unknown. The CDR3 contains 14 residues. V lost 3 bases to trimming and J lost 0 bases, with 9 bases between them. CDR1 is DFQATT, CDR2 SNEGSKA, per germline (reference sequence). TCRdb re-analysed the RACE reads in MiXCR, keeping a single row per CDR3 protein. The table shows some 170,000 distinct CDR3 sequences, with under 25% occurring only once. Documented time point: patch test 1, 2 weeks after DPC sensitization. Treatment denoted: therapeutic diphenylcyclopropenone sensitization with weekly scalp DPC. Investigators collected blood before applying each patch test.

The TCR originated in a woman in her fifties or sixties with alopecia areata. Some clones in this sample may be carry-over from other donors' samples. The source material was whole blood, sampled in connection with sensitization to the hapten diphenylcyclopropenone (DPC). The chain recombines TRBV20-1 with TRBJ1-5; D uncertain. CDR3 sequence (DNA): TGCAGTGCTAGTAAACCGGGTAGCAATCAGCCCCAGCATTTT. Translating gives CSASKPGSNQPQHF.